This paragraph reports one T cell receptor (beta chain). Antigen: not known. Germline V lookup: CDR1 SEHNR, CDR2 FQNEAQ (reference sequence). The CDR3 spans 15 residues. V trimming: 3 bases; J trimming: 5 bases; junction bases outside the gene matches: 3. This specimen comes from a study of beta chain features in type 1 diabetes. About the study: Sorted cells from all samples, numbering fewer than 120,000,000, were examined. The study's findings and limits: In the patient group, naive, central memory and Treg TCRB repertoires seemed more alike than in the healthy donor group. Significant though moderate, a shortening of TCRB CDR3s appeared in all four CD4+ subsets of Type 1 diabetes patients.

TCRB transcripts that were expressed got sequenced, as all of the isolated RNA had been reverse transcribed. The method was immunoSEQ multiplex PCR; TCRdb's version includes in-frame clones alone and lacks a portion of them. The sample has about 700,000 clones; roughly an eighth are singletons. Sequencing used naive CD4+ T cells from blood. This TCR was sampled from a young man with type 1 diabetes. The chain couples TRBV7-9 to TRBJ1-6, with TRBD1 identical over 8 bases. CDR3 protein: CASSLSRGHNSPLHF. DNA of the CDR3: TGTGCCAGCAGCTTGTCCAGGGGGCATAATTCACCCCTCCACTTT.